A selection of T cell receptor beta chains follows, all from one sample in a study of CD8 T cells in Susac syndrome. TCRdb redid the calling of the immunoSEQ multiplex PCR reads with MiXCR, one entry per CDR3 protein. The data contain 150,000 to 200,000 distinct CDR3 sequences, roughly 94% of them singletons. The sample consisted of CD4+ T cells from PBMCs. The source is a human donor with Susac syndrome. Both conserved end residues are part of each CDR3. A D gene is named only where the DNA matches it firmly. Clone size appears in some rows only: once, few, many, or a class for an expanded clone.

-,TRBV5-1,-,CASSSDPGNTIYF
-,TRBV3-1,-,CASSQGWQSSSNQPQHF
-,TRBV3-1,-,CASSQIPRAVLGYTF
-,TRBV20-1,-,CSARGLGSSYEQYF
TRBD1,TRBV18,-,CASSPDRGGTDTQYF
-,TRBV5-5,-,CASSISTNTYEQYF
TRBD2,TRBV7-9,few,CASSLLAGGQDTQYF
TRBD1,TRBV5-1,once,CASSPGQEGLYGYTF
-,TRBV29-1,-,CSVEDTRGSTNYGYTF
TRBD1,TRBV5-1,-,CASQIDRGDTEAFF